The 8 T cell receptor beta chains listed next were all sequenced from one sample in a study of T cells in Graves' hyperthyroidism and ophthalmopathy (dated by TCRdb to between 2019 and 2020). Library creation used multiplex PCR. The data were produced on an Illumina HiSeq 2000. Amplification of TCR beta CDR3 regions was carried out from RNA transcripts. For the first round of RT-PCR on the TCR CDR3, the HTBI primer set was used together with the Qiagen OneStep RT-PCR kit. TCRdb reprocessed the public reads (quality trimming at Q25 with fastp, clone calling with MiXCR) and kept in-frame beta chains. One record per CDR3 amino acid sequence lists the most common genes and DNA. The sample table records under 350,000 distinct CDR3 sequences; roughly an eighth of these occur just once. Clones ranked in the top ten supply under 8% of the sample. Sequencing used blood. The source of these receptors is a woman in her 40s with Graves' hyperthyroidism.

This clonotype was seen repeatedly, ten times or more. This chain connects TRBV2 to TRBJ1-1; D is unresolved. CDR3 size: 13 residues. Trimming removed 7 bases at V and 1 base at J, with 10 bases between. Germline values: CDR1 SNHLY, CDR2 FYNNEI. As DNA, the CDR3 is TGTGCCAGCATCTGGGAACGGAACACTGAAGCTTTCTTT. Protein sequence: CASIWERNTEAFF.

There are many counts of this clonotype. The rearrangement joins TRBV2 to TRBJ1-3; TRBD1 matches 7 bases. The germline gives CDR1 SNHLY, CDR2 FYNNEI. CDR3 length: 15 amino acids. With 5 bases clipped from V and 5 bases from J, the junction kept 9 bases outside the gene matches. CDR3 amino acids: CASSLKTGLRNTIYF. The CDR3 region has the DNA TGTGCCAGCAGTCTTAAGACAGGGCTGAGAAACACCATATATTTT.

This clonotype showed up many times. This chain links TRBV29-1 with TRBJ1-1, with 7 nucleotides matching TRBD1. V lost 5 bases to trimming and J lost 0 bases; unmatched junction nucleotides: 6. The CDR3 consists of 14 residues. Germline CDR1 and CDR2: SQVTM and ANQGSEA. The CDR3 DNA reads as TGCAGCGTTCGGGGACAGCTGATGAACACTGAAGCTTTCTTT. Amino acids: CSVRGQLMNTEAFF.

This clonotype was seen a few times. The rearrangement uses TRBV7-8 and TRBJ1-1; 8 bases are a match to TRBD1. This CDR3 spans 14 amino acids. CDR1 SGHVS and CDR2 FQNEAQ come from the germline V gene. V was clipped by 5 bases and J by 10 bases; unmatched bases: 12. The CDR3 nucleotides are TGTGCCAGCAGCCCTACGACAGGGGCGCCTGGAGCTTTCTTT. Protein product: CASSPTTGAPGAFF.

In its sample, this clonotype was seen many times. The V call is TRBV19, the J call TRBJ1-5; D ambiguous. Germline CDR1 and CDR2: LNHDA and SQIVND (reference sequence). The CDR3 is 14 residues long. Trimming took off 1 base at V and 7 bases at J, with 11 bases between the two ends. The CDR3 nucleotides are TGTGCCAGTAGTATAGGAAAGTTTCAGCAGCCCCAGCATTTT. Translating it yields CASSIGKFQQPQHF.

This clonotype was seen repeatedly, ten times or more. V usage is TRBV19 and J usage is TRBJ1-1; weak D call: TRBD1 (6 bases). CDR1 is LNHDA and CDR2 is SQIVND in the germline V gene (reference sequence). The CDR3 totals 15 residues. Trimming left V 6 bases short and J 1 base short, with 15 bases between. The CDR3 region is CASRKIQGSNTEAFF. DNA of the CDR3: TGTGCCAGTAGGAAAATCCAGGGGTCGAACACTGAAGCTTTCTTT.

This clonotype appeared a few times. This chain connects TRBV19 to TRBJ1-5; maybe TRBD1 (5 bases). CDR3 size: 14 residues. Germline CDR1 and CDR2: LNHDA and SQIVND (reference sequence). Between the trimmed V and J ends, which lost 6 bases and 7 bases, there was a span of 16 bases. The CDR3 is CASSFTGAGQPQHF. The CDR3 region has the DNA TGTGCCAGTAGCTTTACCGGGGCCGGCCAGCCCCAGCATTTT.

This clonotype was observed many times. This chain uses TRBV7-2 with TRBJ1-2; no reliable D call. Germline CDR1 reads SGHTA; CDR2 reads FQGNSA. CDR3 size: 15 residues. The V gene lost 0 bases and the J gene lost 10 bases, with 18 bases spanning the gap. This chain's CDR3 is CASSLARGGVHDYTF. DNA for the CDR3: TGTGCCAGCAGCTTAGCCCGTGGTGGGGTCCACGACTACACCTTC.